The next 2 T cell receptor beta chains were all read from a single sample in a study of beta chain features in type 1 diabetes. These receptors' antigens are unknown. Study-wide results and limits: Researchers report that Type 1 diabetes patients had moderately but significantly shorter TCRB CDR3s across all four CD4+ subsets.

Sequencing targeted expressed TCRB transcripts, as all isolated RNA had been reverse transcribed. Clones were read by immunoSEQ multiplex PCR, and TCRdb kept only the in-frame ones, dropping some. The sample lists about 660,000 clones; 11% to 15% were seen once. The sequencing input was naive CD4+ T cells from blood. These receptors all stem from a man aged 18 to 30 with type 1 diabetes.

The V gene is TRBV2, the J gene TRBJ2-7; no clear D gene. This CDR3 has 15 residues. Germline CDR1 SNHLY, CDR2 FYNNEI. V gave up 7 bases and J gave up 0 bases, with 16 bases separating them. CDR3 in DNA: TGTGCCAGCATAAGTGGCGGAAGGAGCTCCTACGAGCAGTACTTC. It translates to CASISGGRSSYEQYF.

This clone was detected only a few times. V is TRBV7-9 and J is TRBJ2-1; D is unresolved. Per the germline V gene, CDR1 is SEHNR and CDR2 is FQNEAQ (reference sequence). The V and J ends lost 2 bases and 6 bases respectively, with 5 bases between them. The CDR3 contains 12 residues. As DNA, the CDR3 is TGTGCCAGCAGCTTACTATCCAATGAGCAGTTCTTC. Translating gives CASSLLSNEQFF.